Following are 18 T cell receptor beta chains from one sample sequenced in a study of T-cell reconstitution after alpha-beta-depleted transplantation in children. Preparation of the TCRbeta library used unique molecular identifiers. MiXCR was run by TCRdb on the PCR reads, yielding one entry per CDR3 protein. Found here are a few hundred thousand distinct CDR3 sequences, around two fifths of them singletons; the top ten hold 25% to 30%. Sequenced material: PBMCs, taken before TCRalphabeta/CD19-depleted stem cell transplant. The receptors here all came from a girl aged 2 to 10 with aplastic anemia, due to receive a stem cell transplant.

This clonotype has a count of ten or more. The rearrangement uses TRBV2 and TRBJ2-2; the match to TRBD2 covers 9 bases. The J segment lost 2 bases and the V segment lost 2 bases, leaving 6 bases of the junction unmatched. Germline V gene data show CDR1 as SNHLY and CDR2 as FYNNEI. The CDR3 spans 17 residues. This CDR3 reads CASSETASGVNTGELFF. The CDR3 nucleotides read TGTGCCAGCAGTGAAACTGCTAGCGGGGTCAACACCGGGGAGCTGTTTTTT. The entire variable domain, with the rest obtained from reference TRBV2 and TRBJ2-2, is as follows: EPEVTQTPSHQVTQMGQEVILRCVPISNHLYFYWYRQILGQKVEFLVSFYNNEISEKSEIFDDQFSVERPDGSNFTLKIRSTKLEDSAMYFCASSETASGVNTGELFFGEGSRLTVL.

The rearrangement joins TRBV29-1 to TRBJ2-7; 12 positions match TRBD1. J lost 3 bases, V lost 1 base, and 7 bases had no gene match. The CDR3 runs to 16 residues. CDR1 and CDR2 from the germline V gene are SQVTM and ANQGSEA. CDR3 sequence: CSVEGPGQGAVYEQYF. The CDR3 DNA follows: TGCAGCGTTGAAGGGCCGGGACAGGGGGCCGTCTACGAGCAGTACTTC.

This clonotype was seen a single time. A much larger clone is a single base away; this may be a read error. The rearrangement joins TRBV11-2 to TRBJ2-4; tentative D call: TRBD2 (6 bases). The CDR3 has 17 residues. CDR1 is SGHAT and CDR2 is FQNNGV in the germline V gene. The CDR3 sequence: CTSSLDSGILAKNIQYF. For the CDR3, the DNA is TGTACCAGCAGCTTAGATAGCGGAATTCTAGCCAAAAACATTCAGTACTTC.

DNA of the CDR3: TGCAGCGTTGTTCCGGGGAGTGGCTCCTACAATGAGCAGTTCTTC. Translated, it gives CSVVPGSGSYNEQFF. The chain uses TRBV29-1 and TRBJ2-1; possibly TRBD2 for D (5 bases). Between the trimmed V and J ends, which lost 4 bases and 0 bases, there was a span of 13 bases. Per the germline V gene, CDR1 is SQVTM and CDR2 is ANQGSEA. This CDR3 has 15 residues.

This clonotype was seen only a few times. The germline gene is not matched at one end of the junction; a read error may be the cause. The rearrangement uses TRBV7-9 and TRBJ1-1; D is uncertain. The length of the CDR3 is 13 residues. CDR1 is SEHNR, CDR2 FQNEAQ, per germline (reference sequence). In DNA form, the CDR3 reads TGTGCCAGCAGCTTAGATCAGAACACTGAATCTTTCTTT. Translated, it gives CASSLDQNTESFF.

The sample holds many counts of this clonotype. The chain joins TRBV12-3 or TRBV12-4 to TRBJ2-1, with TRBD2 matching 12 bases. The CDR3 runs 17 residues. V dropped 1 base and J dropped 9; count of bases not matched to a gene: 10. CDR3 bases: TGTGCCAGCAGTTTAGTGGTAGGACTAGCGGGAATGGGTGAGCAGTTCTTC. Residues: CASSLVVGLAGMGEQFF.

The CDR3 sequence is CSASGVGVRDTQYF. In DNA, the CDR3 is TGCAGTGCTTCGGGGGTAGGGGTCCGAGATACGCAGTATTTT. The chain joins TRBV20-1 to TRBJ2-3, with a tentative D call TRBD2 (6 bases). Germline assignment: CDR1 DFQATT and CDR2 SNEGSKA (reference sequence). The CDR3 spans 14 residues. Between the trimmed V and J ends, which lost 5 bases and 5 bases, there was a span of 17 bases.

The chain uses TRBV10-3 and TRBJ2-5; perhaps D is TRBD1 or TRBD2 (5 bases each). CDR3 length: 15 amino acids. Trimming stripped 0 bases from V and 5 bases from J, with 13 bases between. Germline CDR1 and CDR2: ENHRY and SYGVKD. The CDR3 sequence: CAISESRGGKETQYF. CDR3 nucleotide sequence: TGTGCCATCAGTGAGTCGCGTGGGGGAAAGGAGACCCAGTACTTC.

The chain has TRBV20-1 and TRBJ1-2, with TRBD1 as a possible D gene (6 bases). Per the germline V gene, CDR1 is DFQATT and CDR2 is SNEGSKA (reference sequence). CDR3 length equals 15 residues. V was clipped by 2 bases and J by 2 bases, with 15 bases between them. The CDR3 bases are TGCAGTGCTAGACTCCCCCGAACAGGGAACTATGGCTACACCTTC. It yields the protein CSARLPRTGNYGYTF.

This rearrangement joins TRBV20-1 to TRBJ1-6; 7 nucleotides agree with TRBD1. Germline V lookup: CDR1 DFQATT, CDR2 SNEGSKA (reference sequence). CDR3 length: 14 residues. Trimming took 1 base from V and 7 from J; bases not matched to a gene: 4. DNA for the CDR3: TGCAGTGCTAGAGGGGGACAGACCAATTCACCCCTCCACTTT. Protein product: CSARGGQTNSPLHF.

This clonotype was picked up a small number of times. The V call is TRBV3-1, the J call TRBJ1-3, with TRBD1 as a possible D gene (5 bases). The CDR3 loop spans 16 amino acids. Trimming pared 4 bases from V and 7 bases from J, leaving 20 bases between. Per germline, CDR1 LGHDT and CDR2 YNNKEL (reference sequence). CDR3 protein: CASSPSRGSRGNTIYF. The DNA of the CDR3 is TGTGCCAGCAGCCCCAGCCGGGGGTCACGCGGGAACACCATATATTTT.

The rearrangement uses TRBV18 and TRBJ2-1; a possible D gene is TRBD2 (5 bases). This CDR3 is built from 13 residues. Germline CDR1 reads KGHSH; CDR2 reads LQKENI. Between the trimmed V and J ends, which lost 0 bases and 10 bases, there was a span of 10 bases. CDR3 coding DNA: TGTGCCAGCTCACCACCGGGCAGAGGGGAGCAGTTCTTC. It codes for CASSPPGRGEQFF.

The chain employs TRBV5-4 and TRBJ2-1, with 10 bases fitting TRBD2. V shed 4 bases and J 5 bases; nucleotides not matched to a gene: 9. The CDR3 length is 16 residues. The germline gives CDR1 SGHNT, CDR2 YYREEE (reference sequence). CDR3 nucleotides: TGTGCCAGCAGCCCAAGAGCGGGAGGGGTCCACAATGAGCAGTTCTTC. It translates to CASSPRAGGVHNEQFF.

This clonotype was counted between two and nine times. The chain has TRBV6-5 and TRBJ1-2, with 8 bases matching TRBD1. This CDR3 has 16 amino acids. The germline gives CDR1 MNHEY, CDR2 SVGAGI. Trimming at V came to 2 bases and at J to 4 bases, leaving 9 bases not matched to a gene. In nucleotides, the CDR3 is TGTGCCAGCAGTTACCGAAGGACAGGGCAAGGCTATGGCTACACCTTC. Amino acid sequence: CASSYRRTGQGYGYTF.

The rearrangement joins TRBV28 to TRBJ1-2; 7 bases map to TRBD1. Germline CDR1 is MDHEN and CDR2 is SYDVKM. V gave up 8 bases and J gave up 2 bases; unmatched junction bases: 8. This CDR3 spans 14 amino acids. The chain's CDR3 is CASESGQANYGYTF. The CDR3 DNA reads TGTGCCAGCGAGTCCGGACAGGCCAACTATGGCTACACCTTC.

This clonotype has just a few counts. V usage is TRBV3-1 and J usage is TRBJ2-5, with D perhaps given as TRBD1 or TRBD2 (5 bases each). The CDR3 loop spans 15 amino acids. The germline V gene has CDR1 LGHDT and CDR2 YNNKEL (reference sequence). Between the trimmed V and J ends, which lost 4 bases and 5 bases, there was a span of 17 bases. CDR3 bases: TGTGCCAGCAGCCCCCCGGGACGGACCCTGGAGACCCAGTACTTC. It specifies CASSPPGRTLETQYF.

The rearrangement uses TRBV5-1 and TRBJ1-1; no firm D call. V dropped 5 bases and J dropped 1 base, with 9 bases sitting between them. Germline assignment: CDR1 SGHRS and CDR2 YFSETQ. The CDR3 is 13 residues long. CDR3: CASRAVENTEAFF. The DNA of the CDR3 is TGCGCCAGCAGGGCCGTTGAGAACACTGAAGCTTTCTTT.

This chain joins TRBV20-1 and TRBJ2-2; D possibly matches TRBD1 or TRBD2 (5 bases each). Germline loops: CDR1 DFQATT, CDR2 SNEGSKA (reference sequence). Trimming pared 5 bases from V and 5 bases from J, leaving 15 bases between. The CDR3 runs to 14 residues. CDR3 coding DNA: TGCAGTGCTCCCGGGACCCTGGGTACCGGGGAGCTGTTTTTT. As protein: CSAPGTLGTGELFF.